This T cell receptor beta chain was recovered during a study of blood T cells in healthy people across ages. This clonotype was observed a few times. Its antigen is unidentified. Study outcomes and limitations: A greater number of naive CD4+ cells and higher diversity distinguished long-lived donors from aged donors. Donor CMV status, an unknown factor, possibly confounded changes in expanded clonotypes.

Total RNA extraction produced at least 5 micrograms (per sample) for the study. This CDR3 contains 14 residues. Germline-derived CDR1 and CDR2 are SGHRS and YFSETQ. The ends lost 6 bases at V and 8 bases at J; junction bases unmatched: 6. The use of a sample-barcoded 5' primer and a J-beta primer mix characterized a second PCR of about 6 to 12 cycles. TCRdb re-called the 5' RACE reads with MiXCR, one entry per CDR3 protein. The profile shows more than 800,000 distinct CDR3 sequences, more than 25% of them singletons. The sequencing sample was made of blood. This rearrangement joins TRBV5-1 to TRBJ1-4, with TRBD1 identical over 11 bases. The receptor comes from a woman older than 75 in good health. The CDR3 reads CASKPGQGGEKLFF. The CDR3 nucleotides are TGCGCCAGCAAACCGGGACAGGGGGGAGAAAAACTGTTTTTT.